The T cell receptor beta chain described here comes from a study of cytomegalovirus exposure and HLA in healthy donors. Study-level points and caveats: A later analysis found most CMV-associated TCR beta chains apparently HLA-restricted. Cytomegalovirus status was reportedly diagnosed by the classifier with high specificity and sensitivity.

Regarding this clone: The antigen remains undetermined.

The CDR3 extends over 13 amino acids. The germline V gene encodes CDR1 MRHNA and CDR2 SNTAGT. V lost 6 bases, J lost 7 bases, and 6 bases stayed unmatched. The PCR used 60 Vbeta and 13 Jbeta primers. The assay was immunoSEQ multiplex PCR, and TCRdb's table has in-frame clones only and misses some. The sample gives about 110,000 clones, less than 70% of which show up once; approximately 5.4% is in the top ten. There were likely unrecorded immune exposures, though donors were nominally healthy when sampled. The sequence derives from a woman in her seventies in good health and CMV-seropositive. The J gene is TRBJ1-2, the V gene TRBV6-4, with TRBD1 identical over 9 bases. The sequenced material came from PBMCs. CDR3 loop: CASRGQGLGGYTF. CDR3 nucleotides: TGTGCCAGCAGGGGACAGGGTCTTGGTGGCTACACCTTC.